Below, 24 T cell receptor beta chains from the same sample are listed, as sequenced in a study of T cells in women clearing cervical HPV infection. Only in-frame clones appear in the TCRdb table, and some are missing; sequencing was by immunoSEQ multiplex PCR. Its table lists about 24,000 clones. The specimen sequenced was blood buffy coat. The source is a woman aged 18-70 years with a cervical HPV16 infection that either progressed to CIN3+ or cleared (not recorded which).

As regards this clone: The read falls 3 residues short of the CDR3 end, and the missing part is taken from the germline J gene. The chain is built from TRBV5-6 and TRBJ2-7; D gene ambiguous. The germline gives CDR1 SGHDT, CDR2 YYEEEE. The CDR3 sequence is 14 residues long. Trimming took 4 bases from V and 5 from J, leaving 16 bases between them. The CDR3 protein is CASSPGVGSNEQYF. The CDR3 bases that were read are TGTGCCAGCAGCCCCGGCGTAGGGTCCAACGAG.

Worth noting for this clone: From the germline J gene comes the end of the CDR3, since the read stops 3 residues before it. The rearrangement joins TRBV20-1 to TRBJ2-3; D may correspond to TRBD1 or TRBD2 (5 bases each). Germline V gene sequence: CDR1 DFQATT, CDR2 SNEGSKA (reference sequence). The CDR3 has 14 residues. Partial CDR3 DNA: TGCAGTGCTAGAGATCGCAGGGAGCAAGAGACG. Its protein is CSARDRREQET. In full, the CDR3 reads CSARDRREQETQYF.

Concerning this clone: The read ends 3 residues early relative to the CDR3; the germline J gene fills the gap. The J gene is TRBJ1-1, the V gene TRBV29-1; D is undetermined. Between the trimmed V and J ends, which lost 6 bases and 1 base, there was a span of 12 bases. The CDR3 covers 13 residues. Looked up from germline, CDR1 is SQVTM and CDR2 is ANQGSEA. The CDR3 DNA, read in part, is TGCAGCGTCGTTAGACTGACGAACACTGAA. It translates to CSVVRLTNTE. The full CDR3 protein reads CSVVRLTNTEAFF.

As regards this clone: The read falls 3 residues short of the CDR3 end, and the missing part is taken from the germline J gene. The V and J genes are TRBV2 and TRBJ1-4; the D gene is possibly TRBD1 (6 bases). The CDR3 is 18 residues long. Germline V lookup: CDR1 SNHLY, CDR2 FYNNEI. The sequenced CDR3 bases are TGTGCCAGCAGCAAAAGACAGGTATTCAACTCTGGGGCCAACGTA. It is translated as CASSKRQVFNSGANV. From start to end, the CDR3 is CASSKRQVFNSGANVLFF.

On this clone itself: The read halts 3 residues ahead of the CDR3 end, with the missing end drawn from the germline J gene. The chain joins TRBV2 to TRBJ1-6, with TRBD1 matching over 9 bases. V trimming: 7 bases; J trimming: 8 bases; junction bases outside the gene matches: 6. The CDR3 extends over 14 amino acids. The germline CDR1 and CDR2 sequences are SNHLY and FYNNEI. The CDR3 DNA, read in part, is TGTGCCAGCACCGGGACAGGGTACGATTCACCC. Its translation: CASTGTGYDSP. The CDR3 reads in full as CASTGTGYDSPLHF.

Notes on this clone: The read terminates 3 residues ahead of where the CDR3 ends, so the germline J gene completes it. The chain is built from TRBV30 and TRBJ2-5, with TRBD2 identical over 7 bases. Per the germline V gene, CDR1 is GTSNPN and CDR2 is SVGIG (reference sequence). This CDR3 is built from 20 residues. Trimming cost V 7 bases and J 5 bases; bases outside gene matches: 31. The sequenced CDR3 bases are TGTGCCTCATCACTAACACCGGCCGGGGAGGTATGGCGGGAGACGGAGACC. Its protein is CASSLTPAGEVWRETET. The entire CDR3 reads CASSLTPAGEVWRETETQYF.

In regard to this clone: At one end the junction does not follow the germline gene, possibly because of a read error. Read sequence stops 3 residues before the CDR3 end, and the germline J gene provides the missing end. Other DNA sequences in this specimen translate into the identical CDR3. V and J are TRBV7-3 and TRBJ1-3; perhaps TRBD1 as D (5 bases). The germline V gene encodes CDR1 SGHTA and CDR2 FQGTGA. The CDR3 is 15 residues long. The sequenced CDR3 bases are TGTGCCAGCAGCTTAAACGGGGGAGCTGGAAACACT. Amino acid sequence: CASSLNGGAGNT. Given in full, the CDR3 is CASSLNGGAGNTIYF.

As concerns this clone: The observed sequence ends 3 residues before the CDR3 terminus, with the missing tail filled in from the germline J gene. The chain recombines TRBV7-2 with TRBJ2-7; perhaps TRBD2 as D (5 bases). This CDR3 contains 14 residues. Trimming left V 2 bases short and J 1 base short, with 9 bases between. Germline CDR1 is SGHTA and CDR2 is FQGNSA. The covered CDR3 bases are TGTGCCAGCAGCTTACAGCTAGCATCCTACGAG. Its protein product is CASSLQLASYE. The complete CDR3 protein is CASSLQLASYEQYF.

Notes on this clone: From the germline J gene comes the end of the CDR3, since the read stops 3 residues before it. J is TRBJ1-4 and V is TRBV19; 9 bases are shared with TRBD1. CDR3 size: 16 residues. Germline trimming cut 9 bases from V and 0 bases from J; bases unmatched to any gene: 8. Germline V gene sequence: CDR1 LNHDA, CDR2 SQIVND (reference sequence). The CDR3 spells CASRDRESATNEKLFF. CDR3 DNA, as far as it was read: TGTGCCAGCCGGGACAGGGAGAGTGCAACTAATGAAAAA.

In the case of this clone: Coverage ceases 3 residues before the CDR3 finishes, and the germline J gene fills in the end. This sequence joins TRBV18 and TRBJ1-4; tentative D call: TRBD1 (6 bases). The CDR3 runs 14 residues. V lost 3 bases and J lost 8, with 13 bases in between. In germline, CDR1 is KGHSH, CDR2 LQKENI. The part of the CDR3 DNA that was read is TGTGCCAGCTCACCGGGGGCGAAACGAGAAAAA. Amino acid sequence: CASSPGAKREK. The complete CDR3 reads CASSPGAKREKLFF.

Note on this clone: The CDR3 end lies 3 residues beyond the end of the read and is filled in from the germline J gene. The chain uses TRBV4-1 and TRBJ2-7; tentative D call: TRBD1 (5 bases). The V gene's germline CDR1 is MGHRA and CDR2 YSYEKL. CDR3 size: 15 residues. V lost 1 base, J lost 3 bases, and 13 bases lay in between. Incomplete CDR3 DNA: TGCGCCAGCAGCCAAGGGGAACAGGACCTCTACGAG. As protein: CASSQGEQDLYE. The full CDR3 is CASSQGEQDLYEQYF.

With respect to this clone: The DNA ends 3 residues before the CDR3 does, and the rest of the CDR3 is filled in from the germline J gene. The rearrangement links TRBV4-1 to TRBJ2-3, with 10 bases fitting TRBD2. CDR1 MGHRA and CDR2 YSYEKL come from the germline V gene. J lost 0 bases, V lost 3 bases, and 3 bases had no gene match. The CDR3 contains 16 residues. The CDR3 loop reads CASSHTSGTSTDTQYF. The CDR3 DNA, read in part, is TGCGCCAGCAGCCACACTAGCGGGACTAGCACAGATACG.

With respect to this clone: The CDR3 is cut off 3 residues early in the read; its end comes from the germline J gene. The chain uses TRBV12-3 or TRBV12-4 and TRBJ2-7; 8 bases map to TRBD2. The V and J ends lost 3 bases and 2 bases, in that order; junction bases with no gene match: 0. The CDR3 consists of 13 residues. The sequenced part of the CDR3 DNA is TGTGCCAGCAGTTTCGGGGGGGCCTACGAG. Its translation is CASSFGGAYE. Given in full, the CDR3 is CASSFGGAYEQYF.

The covered CDR3 bases are TGTGCCAGCAGTGAAGCCATAGATTTTTACAATGAG. Translation: CASSEAIDFYNE. The complete CDR3 sequence is CASSEAIDFYNEQFF. The J gene is TRBJ2-1, the V gene TRBV6-1; D call uncertain. The CDR3 end is not reached by the read, which stops 3 residues before it; the germline J gene fills it in. Germline V lookup: CDR1 MNHNS, CDR2 SASEGT. V gave up 0 bases and J gave up 4 bases, with 10 bases separating them. The CDR3 sequence is 15 residues long.

About this clone itself: The read gets to within 3 residues of the CDR3 end, and the germline J gene fills in the rest. The chain employs TRBV4-1 and TRBJ1-2; no firm D call. Germline CDR1 is MGHRA and CDR2 is YSYEKL. The CDR3 covers 15 residues. V was pared by 2 bases and J by 5 bases, with 15 bases between. The CDR3 DNA, read in part, is TGCGCCAGCAGCCAACCCGCGGGAGGCGATTATGGC. Protein product: CASSQPAGGDYG. The CDR3 as a whole reads CASSQPAGGDYGYTF.

Points on this clone: The DNA ends 3 residues before the CDR3 does, and the rest of the CDR3 is filled in from the germline J gene. V gene TRBV7-9 combines with J gene TRBJ1-1, with a tentative D call TRBD1 (5 bases). The V gene's germline CDR1 is SEHNR and CDR2 FQNEAQ (reference sequence). CDR3 length: 14 amino acids. Trimming pared 6 bases from V and 4 bases from J, leaving 15 bases between. The CDR3 region is CASRIDRMSTEAFF. The DNA read from the CDR3 is TGTGCCAGCAGGATCGACAGAATGAGCACTGAA.

Note on this clone: With the read ending 3 residues before the CDR3 end, the germline J gene is used to fill in that end. The genes are TRBV19 and TRBJ1-5; 8 bases line up with TRBD1. This CDR3 has 16 amino acids. Looked up from germline, CDR1 is LNHDA and CDR2 is SQIVND (reference sequence). V was clipped by 2 bases and J by 7 bases; unmatched bases: 10. The DNA read from the CDR3 is TGTGCCAGTAGTATAAGGGCCGGGACAGGTCTCCAGCCC. It specifies CASSIRAGTGLQP. In full, the CDR3 reads CASSIRAGTGLQPQHF.

Details on this clone: The read falls 3 residues short of the CDR3 end, and the missing part is taken from the germline J gene. The chain carries TRBV20-1 and TRBJ2-2; 7 bases agree with TRBD2. Per germline, CDR1 DFQATT and CDR2 SNEGSKA (reference sequence). The CDR3 extends over 13 amino acids. J gave up 1 base and V 4 bases, and 0 bases lay outside the gene matches. CDR3 bases read: TGCAGTGCTACTAGCGGGAACACCGGGGAG. Its translation: CSATSGNTGE. The entire CDR3 protein is CSATSGNTGELFF.

About this clone itself: The read ends 3 residues shy of where the CDR3 ends; the end is completed using the germline J gene. The chain has TRBV5-1 and TRBJ2-1; no firm D call. The V end was cut by 1 base, the J end by 3 bases, with 5 bases between. CDR3 length: 13 amino acids. From germline, CDR1 is SGHRS and CDR2 YFSETQ. CDR3 residues: CASSLSSYNEQFF. The covered CDR3 bases are TGCGCCAGCAGCTTGTCCAGCTACAATGAG.

As to this clone: The read ends 3 residues shy of where the CDR3 ends; the end is completed using the germline J gene. The chain has TRBV2 and TRBJ2-5; D is perhaps TRBD1 (5 bases). The germline gives CDR1 SNHLY, CDR2 FYNNEI. The CDR3 is 14 amino acids. Trimming left V 3 bases short and J 5 bases short, with 13 bases between. The CDR3 sequence is CASSDQGLGETQYF. The DNA read from the CDR3 is TGTGCCAGCAGTGACCAGGGTTTAGGGGAGACC.

Of note for this clone: The read gets to within 3 residues of the CDR3 end, and the germline J gene fills in the rest. The chain uses TRBV11-3 and TRBJ2-2, with a tentative D call TRBD2 (5 bases). V gave up 5 bases and J gave up 6 bases, with 10 bases separating them. The CDR3 sequence is 13 residues long. Germline V gene sequence: CDR1 SGHNT, CDR2 YENEEA. The DNA read from the CDR3 is TGTGCCAGCAGCCGGCCGGGGTCCGGGGAG. Translating gives CASSRPGSGE. The whole CDR3 protein is CASSRPGSGELFF.

As regards this clone: The DNA ends 3 residues before the CDR3 does, and the rest of the CDR3 is filled in from the germline J gene. The chain joins TRBV7-3 to TRBJ1-2; maybe TRBD1 (5 bases). CDR3 length equals 15 residues. Germline V CDR1 and CDR2: SGHTA, FQGTGA. The CDR3 loop is CASSLKLDNIYDYTF. CDR3 DNA, as far as it was read: TGTGCCAGCAGCTTAAAGCTGGACAACATCTACGAC.

As to this clone: The read halts 3 residues ahead of the CDR3 end, with the missing end drawn from the germline J gene. Other DNA sequences in this specimen translate into the identical CDR3. The chain has TRBV20-1 and TRBJ2-3; D gene unclear. This CDR3 spans 14 amino acids. Germline values: CDR1 DFQATT, CDR2 SNEGSKA (reference sequence). Trimming shortened V by 2 bases and J by 0 bases, and 9 bases separated the two germline ends. CDR3 protein: CSARLVPSTDTQYF. The sequenced CDR3 bases are TGCAGTGCTAGATTAGTTCCTAGCACAGATACG.

As concerns this clone: The read finishes 3 residues shy of the CDR3 end, and the germline J gene is used to complete it. This chain connects TRBV20-1 to TRBJ2-5, with a weak D call TRBD1 (6 bases). V lost 7 bases to trimming and J lost 0 bases, with 18 bases between them. The CDR3 has 15 residues. CDR1 and CDR2 from the germline V gene are DFQATT and SNEGSKA (reference sequence). The covered CDR3 bases are TGCAGTGGGTTCCGGGGACACACAAACCAAGAGACC. Residues: CSGFRGHTNQET. The full CDR3 reads CSGFRGHTNQETQYF.